These T cell receptor beta chains were read from a single sample in a study of response to subunit inactivated influenza vaccine. One entry per CDR3 protein results from TCRdb running MiXCR on the RT-PCR reads. The table lists hundreds of thousands of distinct CDR3 sequences, approximately 17% of them singletons, with 9.5% to 13% in the top ten. The sequences come from PBMCs from blood, collected 4 to 6 days after vaccination. Source of these receptors: a man aged 50 to 60 who received an inactivated influenza vaccine. The CDR3 runs from the conserved cysteine through the conserved F or W. Fields, in order: J gene, V gene, clone size, D gene, CDR3 DNA, CDR3 protein. The D gene is left open where the match is weak. Clone size is shown for a subset of rows, as once, few, many or a class of expanded clone.

J gene: TRBJ2-3
V gene: TRBV28
clone size: many
D gene: TRBD2
CDR3 DNA: TGTGCCAGCAGTTTGGGGGCTAGCGGGAGCACAGATACGCAGTATTTT
CDR3 protein: CASSLGASGSTDTQYF

J gene: TRBJ1-1
V gene: TRBV7-2
clone size: few
D gene: .
CDR3 DNA: TGTGCCAGCAGCTCTAGCCACATGAACACTGAAGCTTTCTTT
CDR3 protein: CASSSSHMNTEAFF

J gene: TRBJ1-1
V gene: TRBV6-2/TRBV6-3
clone size: many
D gene: .
CDR3 DNA: TGTGCCAGCAGTCAGGGGAGTGAAGCTTTCTTT
CDR3 protein: CASSQGSEAFF

J gene: TRBJ2-3
V gene: TRBV4-3
clone size: few
D gene: .
CDR3 DNA: TGCGCCAGCAGCCAACACAGCAGCGAAGCATCCACAGATACGCAGTATTTT
CDR3 protein: CASSQHSSEASTDTQYF

J gene: TRBJ1-1
V gene: TRBV10-3
clone size: .
D gene: TRBD1
CDR3 DNA: TGTGCCATCAGGGATATCCAGGGGGCGGACACTGAAGCTTTCTTT
CDR3 protein: CAIRDIQGADTEAFF

J gene: TRBJ2-1
V gene: TRBV15
clone size: .
D gene: .
CDR3 DNA: TGTGCCACCAGCATAGGTGGAGGGCCGTCAAATGAGCAGTTCTTC
CDR3 protein: CATSIGGGPSNEQFF

J gene: TRBJ2-3
V gene: TRBV9
clone size: few
D gene: .
CDR3 DNA: TGTGCCAGCAACCCGATTCCTGCGACAGATACGCAGTATTTT
CDR3 protein: CASNPIPATDTQYF

J gene: TRBJ1-1
V gene: TRBV11-2
clone size: .
D gene: .
CDR3 DNA: TGTGCCAGCAGCTCCTTTCGCGGTCGGGCGACTGAAGCTTTCTTT
CDR3 protein: CASSSFRGRATEAFF

J gene: TRBJ1-5
V gene: TRBV20-1
clone size: many
D gene: .
CDR3 DNA: TGCAGTGCTAGGCCCGGGACCCCCATTCAGCCCCAGCATTTT
CDR3 protein: CSARPGTPIQPQHF

J gene: TRBJ2-2
V gene: TRBV12-3/TRBV12-4
clone size: few
D gene: TRBD1
CDR3 DNA: TGTGCCAGCACCCACAGGGGGGTTATCCTAGGGGAGCTGTTTTTT
CDR3 protein: CASTHRGVILGELFF

J gene: TRBJ1-1
V gene: TRBV5-1
clone size: few
D gene: .
CDR3 DNA: TGCGCCAGCAGCTTGGCATCTATGGGGTGGGCGGCTGAAGCTTTCTTT
CDR3 protein: CASSLASMGWAAEAFF

J gene: TRBJ2-5
V gene: TRBV12-3/TRBV12-4
clone size: many
D gene: .
CDR3 DNA: TGTGCCAGCAGCCCCGTGGATTTTCAAGAGACCCAGTACTTC
CDR3 protein: CASSPVDFQETQYF

J gene: TRBJ1-1
V gene: TRBV7-9
clone size: .
D gene: .
CDR3 DNA: TGTGCCAGCATTCAGAACACTGAAGCTTTCTTT
CDR3 protein: CASIQNTEAFF

J gene: TRBJ2-7
V gene: TRBV24-1
clone size: many
D gene: .
CDR3 DNA: TGTGCCACCAGTGATTTGTACCGGGTCTCCTACGAGCAGTACTTC
CDR3 protein: CATSDLYRVSYEQYF

J gene: TRBJ1-2
V gene: TRBV3-1
clone size: .
D gene: .
CDR3 DNA: TGTGCCAGCAGCCAACCGGGAGCCTATGGCTACACCTTC
CDR3 protein: CASSQPGAYGYTF

J gene: TRBJ2-7
V gene: TRBV12-3/TRBV12-4
clone size: many
D gene: TRBD1
CDR3 DNA: TGTGCCAGCAGGCCAGGGACAGGGGAACACGAGCAGTACTTC
CDR3 protein: CASRPGTGEHEQYF

J gene: TRBJ2-7
V gene: TRBV20-1
clone size: .
D gene: TRBD1
CDR3 DNA: TGCAGTGCTAGACAGACAGGGGGCGAGCAGTACTTC
CDR3 protein: CSARQTGGEQYF

J gene: TRBJ2-1
V gene: TRBV4-2
clone size: few
D gene: .
CDR3 DNA: TGTGCCAGCAGCCCGGACATTTTAGGTGAGCAGTTCTTC
CDR3 protein: CASSPDILGEQFF

J gene: TRBJ1-2
V gene: TRBV20-1
clone size: few
D gene: TRBD1
CDR3 DNA: TGCAGTGCTAGAGCGCAGGGGGTGGATTACTATGGCTACACCTTC
CDR3 protein: CSARAQGVDYYGYTF

J gene: TRBJ1-4
V gene: TRBV14
clone size: .
D gene: .
CDR3 DNA: TGTGCCAGCAGCCAACAACAGGGAACTAATGAAAAACTGTTTTTT
CDR3 protein: CASSQQQGTNEKLFF

J gene: TRBJ2-5
V gene: TRBV24-1
clone size: .
D gene: .
CDR3 DNA: TGTGCCACCAGTGATTTGCGTCGCAGCCGAGAGACCCAGTACTTC
CDR3 protein: CATSDLRRSRETQYF

J gene: TRBJ2-7
V gene: TRBV9
clone size: .
D gene: .
CDR3 DNA: TGTGCCAGCAGCGTAGCCCAGATTAGCTACGAGCAGTACTTC
CDR3 protein: CASSVAQISYEQYF

J gene: TRBJ2-7
V gene: TRBV30
clone size: .
D gene: TRBD1
CDR3 DNA: TGTGCCTGGAGACGGGACAGGGGTCCCTACGAGCAGTACTTC
CDR3 protein: CAWRRDRGPYEQYF

J gene: TRBJ1-1
V gene: TRBV20-1
clone size: few
D gene: TRBD1
CDR3 DNA: TGCAGTCCTCCGACAGGGAATGAAGCTTTCTTT
CDR3 protein: CSPPTGNEAFF

J gene: TRBJ1-4
V gene: TRBV29-1
clone size: many
D gene: .
CDR3 DNA: TGCAGCGGACTAGGTGAAAAACTGTTTTTT
CDR3 protein: CSGLGEKLFF

J gene: TRBJ1-5
V gene: TRBV29-1
clone size: many
D gene: .
CDR3 DNA: TGCAGCGTTGCGGCCGCGGCCAACAATCAGCCCCAGCATTTT
CDR3 protein: CSVAAAANNQPQHF

J gene: TRBJ2-1
V gene: TRBV20-1
clone size: .
D gene: TRBD2
CDR3 DNA: TGCAGTGCTAGACGGGGGGGAGCACGGGGGAGCTCCTACAATGAGCAGTTCTTC
CDR3 protein: CSARRGGARGSSYNEQFF

J gene: TRBJ2-7
V gene: TRBV6-2/TRBV6-3
clone size: .
D gene: .
CDR3 DNA: TGTGCCAGCAGTGTGGCTTCCTACGAGCAGTACTTC
CDR3 protein: CASSVASYEQYF

J gene: TRBJ2-7
V gene: TRBV5-1
clone size: few
D gene: .
CDR3 DNA: TGCGCCAGCAGCCAAGGACATTTCTACGAGCAGTACTTC
CDR3 protein: CASSQGHFYEQYF

J gene: TRBJ1-2
V gene: TRBV5-1
clone size: .
D gene: .
CDR3 DNA: TGCGCCAGCAGGTCCCGGCAGAACGACAACTATGGCTACACCTTC
CDR3 protein: CASRSRQNDNYGYTF

J gene: TRBJ2-5
V gene: TRBV5-1
clone size: few
D gene: .
CDR3 DNA: TGCGCCAGCAGCCCGGGGCGGGGCTACCAAGAGACCCAGTACTTC
CDR3 protein: CASSPGRGYQETQYF

J gene: TRBJ1-5
V gene: TRBV7-8
clone size: few
D gene: .
CDR3 DNA: TGTGCCAGCAGCTTTGGACCCCGCAATCAGCCCCAGCATTTT
CDR3 protein: CASSFGPRNQPQHF

J gene: TRBJ2-5
V gene: TRBV20-1
clone size: few
D gene: TRBD2
CDR3 DNA: TGCAGTGCTGCGACTAGCGGCGAGACCCAGTACTTC
CDR3 protein: CSAATSGETQYF

J gene: TRBJ2-4
V gene: TRBV10-3
clone size: few
D gene: TRBD1
CDR3 DNA: TGTGCCATCAGTGATCCGGACAGGGGGCAGGAAAACATTCAGTACTTC
CDR3 protein: CAISDPDRGQENIQYF

J gene: TRBJ2-7
V gene: TRBV7-9
clone size: .
D gene: TRBD2
CDR3 DNA: TGTGCCAGCAGCGGGGGAGGGTTTCTCGCCTACGAGCAGTACTTC
CDR3 protein: CASSGGGFLAYEQYF

J gene: TRBJ2-5
V gene: TRBV28
clone size: .
D gene: .
CDR3 DNA: TGTGCCAGCAGTACAGGACAGTTCCAAGAGACCCAGTACTTC
CDR3 protein: CASSTGQFQETQYF

J gene: TRBJ2-3
V gene: TRBV10-3
clone size: few
D gene: .
CDR3 DNA: TGTGCCATCAGTGTTGGCACGAGCACAGATACGCAGTATTTT
CDR3 protein: CAISVGTSTDTQYF

J gene: TRBJ1-2
V gene: TRBV5-1
clone size: .
D gene: .
CDR3 DNA: TGCGCCAGCAGCCCTCAACAGAGCCGGTATGGCTACACCTTC
CDR3 protein: CASSPQQSRYGYTF

J gene: TRBJ2-1
V gene: TRBV20-1
clone size: few
D gene: TRBD2
CDR3 DNA: TGCAGTGCAAAACTAGCGGGGATTTACAATGAGCAGTTCTTC
CDR3 protein: CSAKLAGIYNEQFF

J gene: TRBJ1-1
V gene: TRBV20-1
clone size: few
D gene: .
CDR3 DNA: TGCAGTGCTAGAGATGCGTCGCGGGGGGCTTTCTTT
CDR3 protein: CSARDASRGAFF

J gene: TRBJ2-7
V gene: TRBV7-2
clone size: .
D gene: .
CDR3 DNA: TGTGCCAGCAGCTTAGGGTCCCTCCTCACCGAGCAGTACTTC
CDR3 protein: CASSLGSLLTEQYF

J gene: TRBJ2-7
V gene: TRBV10-3
clone size: .
D gene: .
CDR3 DNA: TGTGCCATCAGTGACAGGGGTCTCGAGCAGTACTTC
CDR3 protein: CAISDRGLEQYF

J gene: TRBJ2-1
V gene: TRBV24-1
clone size: .
D gene: .
CDR3 DNA: TGTGCCACCAGTGATTTGGGGAGAGGGGTCGACAATGAGCAGTTCTTC
CDR3 protein: CATSDLGRGVDNEQFF

J gene: TRBJ2-5
V gene: TRBV29-1
clone size: many
D gene: .
CDR3 DNA: TGCAGCGTTGACGAACGTGCGGGGACCCAGTACTTC
CDR3 protein: CSVDERAGTQYF

J gene: TRBJ2-3
V gene: TRBV10-3
clone size: .
D gene: TRBD2
CDR3 DNA: TGTGCCATCAGTTACGGGACTAGCGCAAGCACAGATACGCAGTATTTT
CDR3 protein: CAISYGTSASTDTQYF

J gene: TRBJ1-5
V gene: TRBV28
clone size: .
D gene: .
CDR3 DNA: TGTGCCAGCACCCTTACGGGAAGGGTGGATCAGCCCCAGCATTTT
CDR3 protein: CASTLTGRVDQPQHF

J gene: TRBJ2-5
V gene: TRBV6-2/TRBV6-3
clone size: .
D gene: TRBD2
CDR3 DNA: TGTGCCAGCAGAGCGGGGAGAGAGACCCAGTACTTC
CDR3 protein: CASRAGRETQYF

J gene: TRBJ2-7
V gene: TRBV7-6
clone size: many
D gene: TRBD2
CDR3 DNA: TGTGCCAGCAGCTTAGCGCTGGGTAGCGGGAGCTCCTACGAGCAGTACTTC
CDR3 protein: CASSLALGSGSSYEQYF

J gene: TRBJ2-7
V gene: TRBV11-2
clone size: .
D gene: .
CDR3 DNA: TGTGCCAGCAGCTTAGTAGGATCTCCCTACGAGCAGTACTTC
CDR3 protein: CASSLVGSPYEQYF

J gene: TRBJ2-2
V gene: TRBV9
clone size: .
D gene: TRBD2
CDR3 DNA: TGTGCCAGCAGCAGGACTAGCGGGATTACCGGGGAGCTGTTTTTT
CDR3 protein: CASSRTSGITGELFF

J gene: TRBJ2-3
V gene: TRBV20-1
clone size: .
D gene: .
CDR3 DNA: TGCAGTGCTCTGACCGTTAGCACAGATACGCAGTATTTT
CDR3 protein: CSALTVSTDTQYF

J gene: TRBJ1-2
V gene: TRBV7-2
clone size: few
D gene: .
CDR3 DNA: TGTGCCAGCAGCTTAGCGCGACAGGATGGCTACACCTTC
CDR3 protein: CASSLARQDGYTF

J gene: TRBJ1-1
V gene: TRBV25-1
clone size: .
D gene: .
CDR3 DNA: TGTGCCAGCAGTGTCCTCGGACAGCCTTTAATTGAAGCTTTCTTT
CDR3 protein: CASSVLGQPLIEAFF

J gene: TRBJ1-1
V gene: TRBV29-1
clone size: few
D gene: TRBD1
CDR3 DNA: TGCAGCGTTGAAGTCCCGGACAGGAGGAACACTGAAGCTTTCTTT
CDR3 protein: CSVEVPDRRNTEAFF

J gene: TRBJ2-7
V gene: TRBV7-9
clone size: few
D gene: TRBD1
CDR3 DNA: TGTGCCAGCAGCTTATACACAGGGGGACCCTACGAGCAGTACTTC
CDR3 protein: CASSLYTGGPYEQYF